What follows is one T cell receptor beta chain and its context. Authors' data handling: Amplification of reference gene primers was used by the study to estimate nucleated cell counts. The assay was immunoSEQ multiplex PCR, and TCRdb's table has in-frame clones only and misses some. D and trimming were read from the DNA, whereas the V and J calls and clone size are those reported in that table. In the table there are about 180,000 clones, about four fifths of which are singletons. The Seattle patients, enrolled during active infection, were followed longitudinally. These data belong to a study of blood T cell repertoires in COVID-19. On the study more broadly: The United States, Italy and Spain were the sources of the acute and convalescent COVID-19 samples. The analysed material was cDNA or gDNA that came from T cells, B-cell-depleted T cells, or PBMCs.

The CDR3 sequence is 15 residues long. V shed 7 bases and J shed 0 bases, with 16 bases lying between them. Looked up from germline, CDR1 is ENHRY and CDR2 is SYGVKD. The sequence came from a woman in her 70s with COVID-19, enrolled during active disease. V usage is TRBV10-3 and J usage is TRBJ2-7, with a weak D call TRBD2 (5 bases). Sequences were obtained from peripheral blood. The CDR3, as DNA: TGTGCCATCAACGAACCCGGACTGAGCTCCTACGAGCAGTACTTC. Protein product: CAINEPGLSSYEQYF.